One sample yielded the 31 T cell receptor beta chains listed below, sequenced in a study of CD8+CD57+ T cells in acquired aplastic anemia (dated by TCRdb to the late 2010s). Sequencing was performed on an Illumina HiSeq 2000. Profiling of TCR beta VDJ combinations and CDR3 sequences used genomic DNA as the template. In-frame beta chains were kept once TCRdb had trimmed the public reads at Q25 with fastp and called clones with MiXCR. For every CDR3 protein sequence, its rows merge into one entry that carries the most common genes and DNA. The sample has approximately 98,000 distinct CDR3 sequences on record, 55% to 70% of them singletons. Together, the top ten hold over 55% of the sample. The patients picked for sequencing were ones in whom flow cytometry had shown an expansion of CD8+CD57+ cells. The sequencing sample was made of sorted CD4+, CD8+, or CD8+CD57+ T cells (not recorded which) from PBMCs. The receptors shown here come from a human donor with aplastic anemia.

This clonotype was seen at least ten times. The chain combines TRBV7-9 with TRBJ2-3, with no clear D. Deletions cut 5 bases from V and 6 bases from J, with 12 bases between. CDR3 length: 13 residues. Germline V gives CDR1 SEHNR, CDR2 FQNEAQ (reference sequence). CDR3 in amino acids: CASSRSMGDTQYF. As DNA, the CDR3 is TGTGCCAGCAGCCGCAGTATGGGGGATACGCAGTATTTT.

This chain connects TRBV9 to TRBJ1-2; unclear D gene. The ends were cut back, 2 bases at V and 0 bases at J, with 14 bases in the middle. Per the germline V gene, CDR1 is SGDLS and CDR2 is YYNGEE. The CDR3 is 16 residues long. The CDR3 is CASSVIPLEANYGYTF. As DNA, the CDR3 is TGTGCCAGCAGCGTCATTCCGCTTGAAGCTAACTATGGCTACACCTTC.

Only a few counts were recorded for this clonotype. The CDR3 region is CSAKGQGTDTQYF. The CDR3 DNA reads as TGCAGTGCTAAGGGACAGGGCACAGATACGCAGTATTTT. The rearrangement joins TRBV20-1 to TRBJ2-3, with 8 bases aligning to TRBD1. The germline gives CDR1 DFQATT, CDR2 SNEGSKA (reference sequence). Losses at the gene ends were 4 bases for V and 1 base for J; bases not matched to a gene: 1. The CDR3 is made up of 13 amino acids.

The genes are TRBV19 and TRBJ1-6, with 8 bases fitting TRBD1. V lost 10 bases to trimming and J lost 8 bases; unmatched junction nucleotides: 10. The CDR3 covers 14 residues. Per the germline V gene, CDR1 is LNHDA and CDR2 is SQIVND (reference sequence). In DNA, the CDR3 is TGTGCCACCCAGACAGGGGCTCGGGATTCACCCCTCCACTTT. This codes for CATQTGARDSPLHF.

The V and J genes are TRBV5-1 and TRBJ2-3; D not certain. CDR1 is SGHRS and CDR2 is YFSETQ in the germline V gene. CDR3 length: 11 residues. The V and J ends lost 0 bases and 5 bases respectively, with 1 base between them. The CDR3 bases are TGCGCCAGCAGCTTGGAAGATACGCAGTATTTT. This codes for CASSLEDTQYF.

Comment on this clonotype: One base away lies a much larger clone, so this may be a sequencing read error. CDR3 region: CASSLRTSGIGYDQYF. The DNA for the CDR3 is TGCGCCAGCAGCCTTAGGACTAGCGGGATTGGATACGACCAGTACTTC. The genes are TRBV4-1 and TRBJ2-7; 12 bases match TRBD2. The V gene's germline CDR1 is MGHRA and CDR2 YSYEKL. CDR3 size: 16 residues.

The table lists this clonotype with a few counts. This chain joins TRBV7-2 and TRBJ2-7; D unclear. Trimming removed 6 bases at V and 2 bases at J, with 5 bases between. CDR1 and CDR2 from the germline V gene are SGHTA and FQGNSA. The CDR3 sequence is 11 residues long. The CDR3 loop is CASSPAYEQYF. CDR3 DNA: TGTGCCAGCAGTCCAGCCTACGAGCAGTACTTC.

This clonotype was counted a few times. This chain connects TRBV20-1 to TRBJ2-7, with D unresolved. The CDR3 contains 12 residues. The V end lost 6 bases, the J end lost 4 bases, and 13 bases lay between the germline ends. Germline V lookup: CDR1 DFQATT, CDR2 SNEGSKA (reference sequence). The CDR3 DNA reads TGCAGTGCCGTTTATACAGCTTACGAGCAGTACTTC. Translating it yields CSAVYTAYEQYF.

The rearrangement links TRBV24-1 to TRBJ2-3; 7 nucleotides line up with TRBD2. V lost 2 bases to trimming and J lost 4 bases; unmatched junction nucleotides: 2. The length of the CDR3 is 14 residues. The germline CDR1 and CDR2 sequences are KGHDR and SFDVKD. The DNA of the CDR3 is TGTGCCACCAGTGATTCGGGGAGGGCAGATACGCAGTATTTT. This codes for CATSDSGRADTQYF.

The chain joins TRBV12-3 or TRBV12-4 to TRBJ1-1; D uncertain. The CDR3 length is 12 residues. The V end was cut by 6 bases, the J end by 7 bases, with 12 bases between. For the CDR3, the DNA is TGTGCCAGCAGCTCGACCGTAGGTGAAGCTTTCTTT. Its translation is CASSSTVGEAFF.

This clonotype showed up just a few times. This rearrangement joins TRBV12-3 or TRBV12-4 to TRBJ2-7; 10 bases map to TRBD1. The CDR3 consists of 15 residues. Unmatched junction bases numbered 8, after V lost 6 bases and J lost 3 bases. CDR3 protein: CASSHLGTGVYEQYF. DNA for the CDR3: TGTGCCAGCAGCCACCTTGGGACAGGGGTCTACGAGCAGTACTTC.

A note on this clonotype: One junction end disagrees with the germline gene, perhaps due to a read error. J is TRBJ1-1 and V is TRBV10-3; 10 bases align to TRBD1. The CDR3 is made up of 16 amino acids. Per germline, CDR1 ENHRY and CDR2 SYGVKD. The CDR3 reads CASSPGSGTGDTEAFF. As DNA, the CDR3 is TGTGCCAGCAGTCCGGGGTCCGGGACAGGGGACACTGAAGCTTTCTTT.

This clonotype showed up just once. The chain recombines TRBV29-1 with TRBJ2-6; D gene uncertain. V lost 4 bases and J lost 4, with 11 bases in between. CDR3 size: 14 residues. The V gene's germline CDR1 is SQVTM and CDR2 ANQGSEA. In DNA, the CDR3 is TGCAGCGTTGTAGGGCTATCCGGGGCCAACGTCCTGACTTTC. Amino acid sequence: CSVVGLSGANVLTF.

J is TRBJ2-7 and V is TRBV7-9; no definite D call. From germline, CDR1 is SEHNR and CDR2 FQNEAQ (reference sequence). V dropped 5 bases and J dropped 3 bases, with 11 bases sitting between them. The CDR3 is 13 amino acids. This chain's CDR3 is CASSNSYIYEQYF. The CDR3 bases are TGTGCCAGCAGCAACAGTTACATCTACGAGCAGTACTTC.

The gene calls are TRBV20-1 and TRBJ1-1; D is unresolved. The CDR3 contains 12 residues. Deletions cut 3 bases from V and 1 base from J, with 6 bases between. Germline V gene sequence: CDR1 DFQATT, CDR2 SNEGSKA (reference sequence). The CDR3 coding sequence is TGCAGTGCTAGCAAGGGGAACACTGAAGCTTTCTTT. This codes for CSASKGNTEAFF.

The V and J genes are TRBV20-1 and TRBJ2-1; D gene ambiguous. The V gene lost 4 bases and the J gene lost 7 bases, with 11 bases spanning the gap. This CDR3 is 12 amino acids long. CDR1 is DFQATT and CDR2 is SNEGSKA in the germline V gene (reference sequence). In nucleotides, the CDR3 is TGCAGTGCTACCCCCGGTCCTAATGAGCAGTTCTTC. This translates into CSATPGPNEQFF.

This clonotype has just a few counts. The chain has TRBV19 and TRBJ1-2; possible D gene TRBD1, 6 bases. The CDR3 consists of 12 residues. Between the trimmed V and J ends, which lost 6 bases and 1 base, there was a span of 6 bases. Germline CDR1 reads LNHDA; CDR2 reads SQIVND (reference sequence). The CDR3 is CASRQGNYGYTF. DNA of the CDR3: TGTGCCAGTAGACAGGGTAACTATGGCTACACCTTC. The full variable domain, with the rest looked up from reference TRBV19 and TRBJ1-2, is DGGITQSPKYLFRKEGQNVTLSCEQNLNHDAMYWYRQDPGQGLRLIYYSQIVNDFQKGDIAEGYSVSREKKESFPLTVTSAQKNPTAFYLCASRQGNYGYTFGSGTRLTVV.

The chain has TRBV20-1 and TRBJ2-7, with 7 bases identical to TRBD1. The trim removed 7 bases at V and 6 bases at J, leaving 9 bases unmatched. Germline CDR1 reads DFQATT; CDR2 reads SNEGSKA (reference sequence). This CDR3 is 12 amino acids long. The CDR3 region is CSVVKGALEQYF. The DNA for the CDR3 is TGCAGTGTTGTTAAGGGGGCCCTCGAGCAGTACTTC.

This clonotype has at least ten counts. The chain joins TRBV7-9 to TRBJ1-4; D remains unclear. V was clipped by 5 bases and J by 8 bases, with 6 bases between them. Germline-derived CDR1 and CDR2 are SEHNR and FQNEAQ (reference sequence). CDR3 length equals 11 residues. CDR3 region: CASSIGEKLFF. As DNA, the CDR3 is TGTGCCAGCAGCATCGGAGAAAAACTGTTTTTT.

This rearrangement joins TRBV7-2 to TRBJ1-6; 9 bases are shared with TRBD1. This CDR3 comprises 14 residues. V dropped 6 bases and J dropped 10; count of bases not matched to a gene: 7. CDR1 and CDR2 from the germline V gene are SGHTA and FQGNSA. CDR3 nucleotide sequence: TGTGCCAGCAGAAGAGGACAGGGGTACTCACCCCTCCACTTT. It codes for CASRRGQGYSPLHF.

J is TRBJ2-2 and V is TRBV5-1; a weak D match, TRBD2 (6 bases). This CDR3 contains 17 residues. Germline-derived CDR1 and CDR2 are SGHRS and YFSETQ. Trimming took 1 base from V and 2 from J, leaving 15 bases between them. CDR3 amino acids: CASSLQGLGLNTGELFF. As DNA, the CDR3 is TGCGCCAGCAGCTTGCAGGGTTTAGGACTAAACACCGGGGAGCTGTTTTTT.

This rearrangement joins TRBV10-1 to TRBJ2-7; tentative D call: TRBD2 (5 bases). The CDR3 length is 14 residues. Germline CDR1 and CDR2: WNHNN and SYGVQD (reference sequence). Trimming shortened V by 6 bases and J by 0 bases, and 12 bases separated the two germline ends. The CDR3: CASSPSGLSYEQYF. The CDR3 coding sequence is TGCGCCAGCAGCCCAAGCGGACTCTCCTACGAGCAGTACTTC.

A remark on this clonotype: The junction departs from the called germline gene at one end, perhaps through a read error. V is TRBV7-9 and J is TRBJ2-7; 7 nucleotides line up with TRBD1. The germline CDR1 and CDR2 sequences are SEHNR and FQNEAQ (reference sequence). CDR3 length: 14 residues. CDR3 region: CASSQEGQSREQYF. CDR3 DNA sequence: TGCGCCAGCAGCCAAGAGGGACAGAGCCGCGAGCAGTACTTC.

Here the CDR3 DNA reads TGTGCCAGCAGGGGACAGGGGAATCAGCCCCAGCATTTT. Protein: CASRGQGNQPQHF. This chain connects TRBV2 to TRBJ1-5; 10 nucleotides line up with TRBD1. Germline lookup yields CDR1 SNHLY and CDR2 FYNNEI. J lost 4 bases, V lost 6 bases, and 0 bases had no gene match. The CDR3 length is 13 residues.

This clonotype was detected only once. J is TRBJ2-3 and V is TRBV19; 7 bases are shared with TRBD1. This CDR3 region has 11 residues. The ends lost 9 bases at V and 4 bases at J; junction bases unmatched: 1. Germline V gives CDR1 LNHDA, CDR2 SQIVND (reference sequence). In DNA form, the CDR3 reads TGTGCCAGCGGACAGGCAGATACGCAGTATTTT. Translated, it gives CASGQADTQYF.

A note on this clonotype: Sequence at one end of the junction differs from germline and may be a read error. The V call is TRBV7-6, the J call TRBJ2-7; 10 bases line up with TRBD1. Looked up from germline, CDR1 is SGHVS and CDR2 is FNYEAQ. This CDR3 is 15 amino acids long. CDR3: CASSLGQGATYEQHF. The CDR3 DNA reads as TGTGCCAGCAGCTTAGGACAGGGGGCCACCTACGAGCAGCACTTC. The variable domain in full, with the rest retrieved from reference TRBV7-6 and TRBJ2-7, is GAGVSQSPRYKVTKRGQDVALRCDPISGHVSLYWYRQALGQGPEFLTYFNYEAQQDKSGLPNDRFSAERPEGSISTLTIQRTEQRDSAMYRCASSLGQGATYEQHFGPGTRLTVT.

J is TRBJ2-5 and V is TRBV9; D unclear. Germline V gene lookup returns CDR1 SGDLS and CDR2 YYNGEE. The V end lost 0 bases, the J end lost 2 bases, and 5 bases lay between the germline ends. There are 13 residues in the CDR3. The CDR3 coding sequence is TGTGCCAGCAGCGTAGGGGGACAAGAGACCCAGTACTTC. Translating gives CASSVGGQETQYF.

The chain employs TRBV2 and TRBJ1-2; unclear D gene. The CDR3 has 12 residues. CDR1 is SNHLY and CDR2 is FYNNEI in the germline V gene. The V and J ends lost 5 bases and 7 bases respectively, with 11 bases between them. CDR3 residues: CASSSTEFGYTF. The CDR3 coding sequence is TGTGCCAGCAGTTCCACAGAGTTTGGCTACACCTTC.

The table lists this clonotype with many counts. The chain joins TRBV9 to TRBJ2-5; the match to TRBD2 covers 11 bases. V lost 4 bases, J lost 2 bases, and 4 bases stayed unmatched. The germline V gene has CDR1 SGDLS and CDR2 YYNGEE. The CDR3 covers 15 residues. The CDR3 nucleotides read TGTGCCAGCAGCCGGACTAGCGGGTCGCAAGAGACCCAGTACTTC. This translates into CASSRTSGSQETQYF.

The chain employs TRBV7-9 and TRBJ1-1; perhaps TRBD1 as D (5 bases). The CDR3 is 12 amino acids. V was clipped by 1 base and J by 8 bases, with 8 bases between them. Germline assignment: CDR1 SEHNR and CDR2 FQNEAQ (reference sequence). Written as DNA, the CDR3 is TGTGCCAGCAGCTTAGGCGGGGGGGAAGCTTTCTTT. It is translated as CASSLGGGEAFF.

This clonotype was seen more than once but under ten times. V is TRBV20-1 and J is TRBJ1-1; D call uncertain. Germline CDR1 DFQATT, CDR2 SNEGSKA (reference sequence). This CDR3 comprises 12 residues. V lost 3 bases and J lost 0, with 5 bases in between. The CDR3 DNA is TGCAGTGCTAGGGGGATGAACACTGAAGCTTTCTTT. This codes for CSARGMNTEAFF.